The clone carrying this T cell receptor beta chain occurred many times. Its specificity is unknown. This entry comes from a study of neurological immune-mediated disorders. TCRdb used MiXCR to reprocess the 5' RACE reads, holding one entry per CDR3 protein. The table lists more than 50,000 distinct CDR3 sequences, around 5.5% of them singletons. From germline, CDR1 is DFQATT and CDR2 SNEGSKA (reference sequence). The trim removed 0 bases at V and 0 bases at J, leaving 5 bases unmatched. There are 18 residues in the CDR3. Overall study results and limits: It was the repertoires of 18 of 34 multiple sclerosis patients that phylogenetic grouping placed in one related-CDR3 cluster, which is a possible signature.

Unsorted libraries were generated from 2 million PBMCs. These cells had been stored in RNAlater at -80 C. The specimen sequenced was PBMCs. The chain employs TRBV20-1 and TRBJ2-6; TRBD2 matches 10 bases. This sequence originates from a woman in her twenties or thirties with multiple sclerosis. The CDR3 sequence: CSAREFSGGFSGANVLTF. Written as DNA, the CDR3 is TGCAGTGCTAGAGAGTTTAGCGGGGGGTTCTCTGGGGCCAACGTCCTGACTTTC.